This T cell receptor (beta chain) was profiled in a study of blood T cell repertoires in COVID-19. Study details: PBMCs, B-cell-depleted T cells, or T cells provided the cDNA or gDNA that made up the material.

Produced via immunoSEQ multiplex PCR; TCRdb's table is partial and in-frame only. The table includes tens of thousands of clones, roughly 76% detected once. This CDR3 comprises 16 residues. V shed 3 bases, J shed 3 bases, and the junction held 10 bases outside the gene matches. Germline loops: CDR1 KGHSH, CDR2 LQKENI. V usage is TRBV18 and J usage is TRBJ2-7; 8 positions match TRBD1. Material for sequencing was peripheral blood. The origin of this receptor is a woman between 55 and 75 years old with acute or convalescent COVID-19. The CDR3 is CASSPGQGNFFYEQYF. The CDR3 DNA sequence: TGTGCCAGCTCACCCGGACAGGGAAACTTCTTCTACGAGCAGTACTTC.